This is a list of T cell receptor beta chains from one sample in a study of blood T cells in healthy people across ages. TCRdb independently ran MiXCR on the 5' RACE reads; one entry per CDR3 protein. The sample has 1 million to 1.2 million distinct CDR3 sequences, more than 30% seen once; the top ten hold roughly 14%. Sequenced: blood. Receptors were obtained from a man between 18 and 35 years old in good health. Both conserved end residues are part of each CDR3. The D gene is left open where the match is weak. Some rows mark clone size as missing; the rest say once, few, many or name a class of expanded clone.

d_gene: TRBD1
v_gene: TRBV5-1
abundance: -
j_gene: TRBJ2-5
CDR3nt: TGCGCCAGCAGCTACGGACAGGGGGCGGGGGATGAGCAGTACTTC
CDR3aa: CASSYGQGAGDEQYF

d_gene: TRBD2
v_gene: TRBV10-2
abundance: -
j_gene: TRBJ2-1
CDR3nt: TGCGCCAGCAGGGCGACGGGGGGGTCCTACAATGAGCAGTTCTTC
CDR3aa: CASRATGGSYNEQFF

d_gene: -
v_gene: TRBV20-1
abundance: once
j_gene: TRBJ1-5
CDR3nt: TGCAGTGCTGCTAGAGACAGCTATAGCAATCAGCCCCAGCATTTT
CDR3aa: CSAARDSYSNQPQHF

d_gene: -
v_gene: TRBV7-6
abundance: -
j_gene: TRBJ2-2
CDR3nt: TGTGCCAGCAGCAAATTGTCCTTCCCGGGACACTCCATCGGGGAGCTGTTTTTT
CDR3aa: CASSKLSFPGHSIGELFF

d_gene: -
v_gene: TRBV12-3/TRBV12-4
abundance: few
j_gene: TRBJ1-2
CDR3nt: TGTGCCAGCAGTTTAGGGGCAGTTGGGAAGGGGGACTATGGCTACACCTTC
CDR3aa: CASSLGAVGKGDYGYTF

d_gene: -
v_gene: TRBV5-1
abundance: few
j_gene: TRBJ2-3
CDR3nt: TGCGCCAGCAGCTCTACCGTACCAGATACGCAGTATTTT
CDR3aa: CASSSTVPDTQYF

d_gene: TRBD1
v_gene: TRBV12-3/TRBV12-4
abundance: once
j_gene: TRBJ1-4
CDR3nt: TGTGCCAGCAGTTACGTACAGGGGTTTAATGAAAAACTGTTTTTT
CDR3aa: CASSYVQGFNEKLFF

d_gene: -
v_gene: TRBV10-3
abundance: -
j_gene: TRBJ1-1
CDR3nt: TGTGCCATCAAGGCCGGGACGACGAACACTGAAGCTTTCTTT
CDR3aa: CAIKAGTTNTEAFF

d_gene: TRBD1
v_gene: TRBV7-9
abundance: -
j_gene: TRBJ2-1
CDR3nt: TGTGCCAGCAGCTTAGGGGACAGAAACCTGAATGAGCAGTTCTTC
CDR3aa: CASSLGDRNLNEQFF

d_gene: TRBD1
v_gene: TRBV19
abundance: -
j_gene: TRBJ2-3
CDR3nt: TGTGCCAGTAGCACGACAGGGTATGATACGCAGTATTTT
CDR3aa: CASSTTGYDTQYF

d_gene: -
v_gene: TRBV5-6
abundance: once
j_gene: TRBJ1-1
CDR3nt: TGTGCCAGCAGCTTGGCCGGCAGGGGAGGATCGAACACTGAAGCTTTCTTT
CDR3aa: CASSLAGRGGSNTEAFF

d_gene: -
v_gene: TRBV29-1
abundance: few
j_gene: TRBJ2-2
CDR3nt: TGCAGCTATCAGGGGGGCGTGAACACCGGGGAGCTGTTTTTT
CDR3aa: CSYQGGVNTGELFF

d_gene: TRBD1
v_gene: TRBV4-1
abundance: -
j_gene: TRBJ1-1
CDR3nt: TGCGCCAGCAGCCACCCGAGGGACAGGGAAAACACTGAAGCTTTCTTT
CDR3aa: CASSHPRDRENTEAFF

d_gene: -
v_gene: TRBV7-2
abundance: -
j_gene: TRBJ2-1
CDR3nt: TGTGCCAGCAGCTTAGACAGAGAAAAAGAGACCCAGTTCTTC
CDR3aa: CASSLDREKETQFF

d_gene: -
v_gene: TRBV12-3/TRBV12-4
abundance: few
j_gene: TRBJ1-1
CDR3nt: TGTGCCAGCAGTTTACTGGTTCAGGGGTTCACTGAAGCTTTCTTT
CDR3aa: CASSLLVQGFTEAFF

d_gene: -
v_gene: TRBV10-3
abundance: once
j_gene: TRBJ1-1
CDR3nt: TGTGCCATCAGACCCCGGACCAACACTGAAGCTTTCTTT
CDR3aa: CAIRPRTNTEAFF

d_gene: -
v_gene: TRBV20-1
abundance: -
j_gene: TRBJ1-2
CDR3nt: TGCAGTGCCCCACCCAACCCGGCGGACTATGGCTACACCTTC
CDR3aa: CSAPPNPADYGYTF

d_gene: TRBD2
v_gene: TRBV6-6
abundance: -
j_gene: TRBJ2-1
CDR3nt: TGTGCCAGCACCGTAGCGGGGGGGCCTCGGGATGAGCAGTTCTTC
CDR3aa: CASTVAGGPRDEQFF

d_gene: TRBD1
v_gene: TRBV29-1
abundance: -
j_gene: TRBJ1-1
CDR3nt: TGCGGCGCCTGCGCCGGGACAGGTGGCACTGAAGCTTTCTTT
CDR3aa: CGACAGTGGTEAFF

d_gene: -
v_gene: TRBV4-1
abundance: -
j_gene: TRBJ1-1
CDR3nt: TGCGCCAGCAGCCAAGCCGGGATCGGACGGGAGAACACTGAAGCTTTCTTT
CDR3aa: CASSQAGIGRENTEAFF

d_gene: -
v_gene: TRBV6-6
abundance: -
j_gene: TRBJ1-5
CDR3nt: TGTGCCAGCAGCCGAACGACAGAGAATCAGCCCCAGCATTTT
CDR3aa: CASSRTTENQPQHF

d_gene: -
v_gene: TRBV7-3
abundance: many
j_gene: TRBJ2-3
CDR3nt: TGTGCCAGCAGCTTGCGCGGGGCGGCAGATACGCAGTATTTT
CDR3aa: CASSLRGAADTQYF